This T cell receptor (beta chain) comes out of a study of T cell responses to AZD1222 COVID-19 vaccine. General observations from the study: Elevations in Spike-specific TCR breadth and depth followed administration of two AZD1222 doses. Recipients of AZD1222 seropositive at baseline numbered only 5 or 6. There were repertoire samples only from the period after the peak T cell response. Donor demographics were predominantly white British with a female majority; clonal diversity may be underestimated.

Notes on this clone: The antigen remains unidentified.

This table comes from immunoSEQ multiplex PCR, and its TCRdb copy is limited to in-frame clones, with some not included. The sample carries 150,000 or so clones, roughly nine tenths recorded once. Deletions cut 2 bases from V and 7 bases from J, with 9 bases between. The CDR3 runs 13 residues. The germline V gene has CDR1 LGHNT and CDR2 FRNRAP. This receptor was obtained from an adult who received the AZD1222 COVID-19 vaccine. The sample consisted of peripheral blood, taken 28 days after the second AZD1222 dose. The rearrangement links TRBV12-5 to TRBJ2-1; D unclear. The CDR3 sequence is CASGLQLPNEQFF. The CDR3 region has the DNA TGTGCTAGTGGTTTGCAACTCCCGAATGAGCAGTTCTTC.